The 9 T cell receptor beta chains reported below all come from one sample, sequenced in a study of Tregs in tolerant kidney transplant recipients. Mixed chimerism was transient after nonmyeloablative marrow transplants from related graft donors. The data were produced by immunoSEQ multiplex PCR, yet TCRdb's version contains in-frame clones alone and is incomplete. The sample comprises around 64,000 clones, about 90% of which are singletons, and 3.5% to 4.5% rests with the top ten. The sequencing here drew on CD4+ T cells from blood (PBMCs), taken 6 months after the transplant. These receptors were taken from a human patient who received a combined kidney and bone marrow transplant. Some T cells may arise from the graft donor.

The chain employs TRBV5-6 and TRBJ1-2; maybe TRBD1 (6 bases). Germline CDR1 is SGHDT and CDR2 is YYEEEE. CDR3 size: 13 residues. Trimming took 3 bases from V and 2 from J, leaving 8 bases between them. The CDR3 protein is CASSWDTNYGYTF. DNA for the CDR3: TGTGCCAGCAGCTGGGACACGAACTATGGCTACACCTTC.

The V gene is TRBV4-2, the J gene TRBJ2-7; D possibly corresponds to TRBD2 (5 bases). The CDR3 has 15 amino acids. Germline loops: CDR1 LGHNA, CDR2 YNFKEQ. Deletions cut 1 base from V and 4 bases from J, with 14 bases between. The CDR3 DNA is TGTGCCAGCAGCCAAGTTACGAGGAGCGGATACGAGCAGTACTTC. It specifies CASSQVTRSGYEQYF.

The rearrangement links TRBV28 to TRBJ1-2; D is unclear. The germline CDR1 and CDR2 sequences are MDHEN and SYDVKM. The CDR3 sequence is 12 residues long. Trimming took 2 bases from V and 5 from J, leaving 6 bases between them. CDR3 sequence (DNA): TGTGCCAGCAGTTTAAGTGCGTATGGCTACACCTTC. Translated, it gives CASSLSAYGYTF.

This chain joins TRBV5-6 and TRBJ2-1, with D tentatively TRBD2 (6 bases). The germline V and J ends were trimmed by 3 bases and 10 bases, with 8 bases remaining between them. Germline values: CDR1 SGHDT, CDR2 YYEEEE. CDR3 length: 11 amino acids. CDR3 sequence: CASSWGEEQFF. The CDR3 nucleotides read TGTGCCAGCAGCTGGGGGGAGGAGCAGTTCTTC.

The CDR3 loop is CASSLIGQGHTDTQYF. The CDR3 region has the DNA TGCGCCAGCAGCTTGATAGGACAGGGGCACACAGATACGCAGTATTTT. V is TRBV5-1 and J is TRBJ2-3, with 9 positions matching TRBD1. Unmatched junction bases numbered 5, after V lost 1 base and J lost 2 bases. CDR3 length equals 16 residues. Germline V gene lookup returns CDR1 SGHRS and CDR2 YFSETQ. The entire variable domain, with the rest obtained from reference TRBV5-1 and TRBJ2-3, is as follows: KAGVTQTPRYLIKTRGQQVTLSCSPISGHRSVSWYQQTPGQGLQFLFEYFSETQRNKGNFPGRFSGRQFSNSRSEMNVSTLELGDSALYLCASSLIGQGHTDTQYFGPGTRLTVL.

This chain connects TRBV9 to TRBJ2-5; TRBD1 agrees at 8 bases. The V gene's germline CDR1 is SGDLS and CDR2 YYNGEE. The CDR3 is 14 residues long. With 4 bases clipped from V and 3 bases from J, the junction kept 5 bases outside the gene matches. The CDR3 DNA reads TGTGCCAGCAGCACCGGGACAGGAGAAGAGACCCAGTACTTC. Its protein is CASSTGTGEETQYF.

The rearrangement links TRBV21-1 to TRBJ2-1; the table assigns TRBD2, which was not confirmed against the DNA. TRBV21-1 is tagged as a pseudogene. The CDR3 sequence is 13 residues long. The CDR3 sequence: CANGKSGTNEQFF. The CDR3 nucleotides are TGTGCCAACGGTAAGAGCGGGACCAATGAGCAGTTCTTC.

The genes are TRBV7-8 and TRBJ2-7; maybe TRBD1 (5 bases). This CDR3 contains 12 residues. CDR1 and CDR2 from the germline V gene are SGHVS and FQNEAQ. Between the trimmed V and J ends, which lost 5 bases and 3 bases, there was a span of 8 bases. The CDR3 DNA sequence: TGTGCCAGCAGCCGCACAGGCTACGAGCAGTACTTC. Residues: CASSRTGYEQYF.

The chain has TRBV9 and TRBJ1-2; D possibly corresponds to TRBD1 (6 bases). Looked up from germline, CDR1 is SGDLS and CDR2 is YYNGEE. The ends were cut back, 0 bases at V and 1 base at J, with 10 bases in the middle. The CDR3 runs 15 residues. The CDR3 DNA reads as TGTGCCAGCAGCGTAGCCCCCAGGGGTAACTATGGCTACACCTTC. Translated, it gives CASSVAPRGNYGYTF.